A single sample is the source of the 29 T cell receptor beta chains below, sequenced in a study of T cell responses to AZD1222 COVID-19 vaccine. Produced via immunoSEQ multiplex PCR; TCRdb's table is partial and in-frame only. The sample shows some 150,000 clones, more than 75% of them seen only once. The specimen comprised peripheral blood, sampled 28 days after the second AZD1222 dose. The receptors were sampled from an adult who received the AZD1222 COVID-19 vaccine.

This rearrangement joins TRBV14 to TRBJ2-7; D possibly uses TRBD1 or TRBD2 (5 bases each). Germline CDR1 and CDR2: SGHDN and FVKESK. The ends were cut back, 0 bases at V and 7 bases at J, with 19 bases in the middle. The CDR3 spans 16 residues. The CDR3 DNA sequence: TGTGCCAGCAGCCAAGATCTCGGGCAGGTGGGGGATGAGCAGTACTTC. Its translation: CASSQDLGQVGDEQYF.

This clone appeared a few times. The chain has TRBV28 and TRBJ1-6; a possible D gene is TRBD1 (6 bases). The CDR3 loop spans 15 amino acids. V was cut by 2 bases and J by 8 bases, with 13 bases left in between. Per germline, CDR1 MDHEN and CDR2 SYDVKM. CDR3 amino acids: CASSLQGLDHSPLHF. Here the CDR3 DNA reads TGTGCCAGCAGTTTACAGGGGCTTGACCATTCACCCCTCCACTTT.

This chain connects TRBV30 to TRBJ1-6; weak D call: TRBD1 (6 bases). The CDR3 consists of 13 residues. The germline gives CDR1 GTSNPN, CDR2 SVGIG (reference sequence). Trimming pared 5 bases from V and 3 bases from J, leaving 8 bases between. Written as DNA, the CDR3 is TGTGCCTGGTCGGACAGCTATAATTCACCCCTCCACTTT. Protein product: CAWSDSYNSPLHF.

The genes are TRBV6-5 and TRBJ2-5, with D possibly being TRBD1 (7 bases). V was shortened by 0 bases and J by 5 bases, with 13 bases between the two germline ends. This CDR3 has 15 amino acids. The germline V gene has CDR1 MNHEY and CDR2 SVGAGI. CDR3 in amino acids: CASSYSETGRETQYF. The DNA for the CDR3 is TGTGCCAGCAGTTACTCGGAGACAGGGAGGGAGACCCAGTACTTC.

This clone was seen a handful of times. This rearrangement joins TRBV27 to TRBJ1-5; tentatively, D is TRBD1 (6 bases). The ends were cut back, 8 bases at V and 5 bases at J, with 19 bases in the middle. Germline CDR1 MNHEY, CDR2 SMNVEV (reference sequence). The CDR3 totals 15 residues. The CDR3 region has the DNA TGTGCCAGCTCCCCCCGGCCCGGGGGCGATCAGCCCCAGCATTTT. Translating it yields CASSPRPGGDQPQHF.

This chain connects TRBV5-1 to TRBJ2-1, with TRBD2 as a possible D gene (6 bases). Germline loops: CDR1 SGHRS, CDR2 YFSETQ. V shed 4 bases and J shed 8 bases, with 22 bases lying between them. CDR3 length equals 16 residues. The CDR3 is CASSERPGLSGDEQFF. In DNA, the CDR3 is TGCGCCAGCAGCGAGCGTCCGGGACTCTCCGGCGATGAGCAGTTCTTC.

This chain joins TRBV28 and TRBJ2-2, with 11 bases lining up with TRBD1. CDR1 and CDR2 (germline): MDHEN, SYDVKM. The trim removed 8 bases at V and 3 bases at J, leaving 11 bases unmatched. CDR3 size: 17 residues. CDR3 DNA: TGTGCCAGCCTCCCGGACAGGGGGCGAGAGGACACCGGGGAGCTGTTTTTT. The encoded protein is CASLPDRGREDTGELFF.

This chain joins TRBV3-1 (or the pseudogene TRBV3-2) and TRBJ1-5; D is unresolved. Germline assignment: CDR1 LGHDT and CDR2 YNNKEL (reference sequence). The CDR3 is made up of 15 amino acids. Trimming left V 1 base short and J 3 bases short, with 10 bases between. As DNA, the CDR3 is TGTGCCAGCAGCCAAGGACGGGCGAACAATCAGCCCCAGCATTTT. Encoded protein: CASSQGRANNQPQHF.

V usage is TRBV28 and J usage is TRBJ1-4, with D perhaps matching TRBD1 (6 bases). Trimming cost V 3 bases and J 7 bases, with 9 bases left between them. This CDR3 has 13 residues. The germline CDR1 and CDR2 sequences are MDHEN and SYDVKM. The CDR3 sequence: CASSLNRAEKLFF. The CDR3 DNA reads as TGTGCCAGCAGTTTGAACAGGGCTGAAAAACTGTTTTTT.

This clone was seen just once. This chain connects TRBV9 to TRBJ2-3; 8 bases fit TRBD1. CDR3 length equals 16 residues. The ends lost 4 bases at V and 3 bases at J; junction bases unmatched: 10. Germline V gives CDR1 SGDLS, CDR2 YYNGEE. CDR3 sequence: CASSMTQGALTDTQYF. For the CDR3, the DNA is TGTGCCAGCAGCATGACTCAGGGGGCTCTTACAGATACGCAGTATTTT.

J is TRBJ1-2 and V is TRBV28; 7 bases line up with TRBD1. Germline-derived CDR1 and CDR2 are MDHEN and SYDVKM. This CDR3 contains 13 residues. After removal of 6 bases from V and 7 bases from J, the junction contained 8 bases not matched to a gene. CDR3 DNA sequence: TGTGCCAGCAGGCCTACAGGGGCTGGTGGCTACACCTTC. Translated: CASRPTGAGGYTF.

This clone was detected only once. The chain uses TRBV5-4 and TRBJ2-7; 11 bases agree with TRBD2. The CDR3 consists of 15 residues. The junction had 5 bases not matched to a gene; V was cut back by 0 bases and J by 6 bases. In germline, CDR1 is SGHNT, CDR2 YYREEE (reference sequence). The DNA for the CDR3 is TGTGCCAGCAGCTTGGGACTAGCGGGGCTCGCCGAGCAGTACTTC. This gives the protein CASSLGLAGLAEQYF. The full variable domain, its missing parts supplied by reference TRBV5-4 and TRBJ2-7, is ETGVTQSPTHLIKTRGQQVTLRCSSQSGHNTVSWYQQALGQGPQFIFQYYREEENGRGNFPPRFSGLQFPNYSSELNVNALELDDSALYLCASSLGLAGLAEQYFGPGTRLTVT.

This clone is medium-sized within its sample. The chain carries TRBV6-5 and TRBJ1-1; 9 bases align to TRBD1. Germline CDR1 and CDR2: MNHEY and SVGAGI. Trimming removed 10 bases from V and 1 base from J; junction bases left unmatched: 10. This CDR3 contains 15 residues. The CDR3 nucleotides are TGTGCCATTGACCCCTTGGGACAGGGGAACACTGAAGCTTTCTTT. It yields the protein CAIDPLGQGNTEAFF.

The rearrangement links TRBV1 to TRBJ2-7. TRBV1 represents a pseudogene. The CDR3 consists of 14 residues. The CDR3 is CTSSQASPSYEQYF. In nucleotides, the CDR3 is TGCACCAGCAGCCAAGCTTCCCCATCCTACGAGCAGTACTTC.

This chain links TRBV25-1 with TRBJ2-2, with D maybe TRBD2 (6 bases). Germline V CDR1 and CDR2: MGHDK, SYGVNS. CDR3 length: 15 residues. V was clipped by 8 bases and J by 0 bases, with 13 bases between them. CDR3 amino acids: CASEPRRANTGELFF. The DNA for the CDR3 is TGTGCCAGCGAGCCGAGGAGGGCGAACACCGGGGAGCTGTTTTTT.

The DNA of the CDR3 is TGTGCCAGCAGCGTAGACCCGGGAGGGCCAGATACGCAGTATTTT. This translates into CASSVDPGGPDTQYF. This chain uses TRBV9 with TRBJ2-3; the match to TRBD2 covers 8 bases. V dropped 0 bases and J dropped 4; count of bases not matched to a gene: 4. Per germline, CDR1 SGDLS and CDR2 YYNGEE. The CDR3 contains 15 residues. Variable domain in full (rest from reference TRBV9 and TRBJ2-3): DSGVTQTPKHLITATGQRVTLRCSPRSGDLSVYWYQQSLDQGLQFLIQYYNGEERAKGNILERFSAQQFPDLHSELNLSSLELGDSALYFCASSVDPGGPDTQYFGPGTRLTVL.

The V and J genes are TRBV6-5 and TRBJ2-1; D is perhaps TRBD1 (6 bases). This CDR3 has 15 residues. V lost 3 bases, J lost 3 bases, and 12 bases lay in between. Germline V gene lookup returns CDR1 MNHEY and CDR2 SVGAGI. The CDR3 sequence: CASSYSGHYYNEQFF. The CDR3 DNA is TGTGCCAGCAGTTATTCGGGACACTACTACAATGAGCAGTTCTTC.

The chain is built from TRBV19 and TRBJ2-1, with D possibly TRBD1 on 6 matching bases. Trimming took 5 bases from V and 2 from J, leaving 16 bases between them. Germline V lookup: CDR1 LNHDA, CDR2 SQIVND (reference sequence). CDR3 length equals 16 residues. As DNA, the CDR3 is TGTGCCAGTAGTCGGGCCGGGACAAAGCCCTACAATGAGCAGTTCTTC. It translates to CASSRAGTKPYNEQFF.

The table lists this clone with a count of one. This chain joins TRBV5-4 and TRBJ2-1; D perhaps matches TRBD2 (5 bases). Trimming took 1 base from V and 8 from J, leaving 19 bases between them. The length of the CDR3 is 16 residues. The germline gives CDR1 SGHNT, CDR2 YYREEE (reference sequence). In DNA, the CDR3 is TGTGCCAGCAGCTTGTATGTGAGCGGAAGCAAGGATGAGCAGTTCTTC. Protein: CASSLYVSGSKDEQFF.

This clone was counted a few times. The gene calls are TRBV6-6 and TRBJ2-5, with 15 bases aligning to TRBD2. Germline-derived CDR1 and CDR2 are MNHNY and SVGAGI (reference sequence). V lost 7 bases, J lost 1 base, and 4 bases stayed unmatched. The CDR3 loop spans 16 amino acids. Here the CDR3 DNA reads TGTGCCAGCACCCGGACTAGCGGGAGGGCCCAAGAGACCCAGTACTTC. It yields the protein CASTRTSGRAQETQYF.

The chain couples TRBV24-1 to TRBJ2-5; possible D gene TRBD1, 5 bases. Germline V gene lookup returns CDR1 KGHDR and CDR2 SFDVKD. The CDR3 has 15 amino acids. Between the trimmed V and J ends, which lost 4 bases and 5 bases, there was a span of 16 bases. In DNA form, the CDR3 reads TGTGCCACCAGTGACCCCAATGACAGCAGGGAGACCCAGTACTTC. As protein: CATSDPNDSRETQYF.

The rearrangement joins TRBV2 to TRBJ2-3; D is perhaps TRBD2 (5 bases). Looked up from germline, CDR1 is SNHLY and CDR2 is FYNNEI. V was trimmed by 7 bases and J by 0 bases, leaving 14 bases between them. This CDR3 has 15 amino acids. DNA of the CDR3: TGTGCCAGCATCCCACGAGCGGCTAGCACAGATACGCAGTATTTT. It is translated as CASIPRAASTDTQYF.

The chain combines TRBV12-5 with TRBJ2-2; 8 positions match TRBD2. CDR1 is LGHNT, CDR2 FRNRAP, per germline. J was trimmed by 4 bases and V by 7 bases; bases with no gene match: 5. This CDR3 spans 14 amino acids. DNA for the CDR3: TGTGCTAGTGCCAGCGGGAGAGTCACCGGGGAGCTGTTTTTT. It specifies CASASGRVTGELFF.

In its sample, this clone was seen a few times. The chain employs TRBV6-5 and TRBJ2-7; TRBD2 aligns across 7 bases. Germline CDR1 is MNHEY and CDR2 is SVGAGI. The junction had 8 bases not matched to a gene; V was cut back by 8 bases and J by 1 base. This CDR3 spans 14 amino acids. CDR3 amino acids: CASGQGLPSYEQYF. The DNA for the CDR3 is TGTGCCAGCGGTCAGGGACTACCTTCCTACGAGCAGTACTTC.

V gene TRBV7-3 combines with J gene TRBJ2-5; TRBD1 is a possible D gene (6 bases). Trimming cost V 4 bases and J 5 bases, with 11 bases left between them. CDR1 is SGHTA and CDR2 is FQGTGA in the germline V gene. The CDR3 contains 13 residues. CDR3 nucleotides: TGTGCCAGCAGCTGGACAGCAGGGGAGACCCAGTACTTC. Its translation: CASSWTAGETQYF. The variable domain in full, with the rest retrieved from reference TRBV7-3 and TRBJ2-5, is GAGVSQTPSNKVTEKGKYVELRCDPISGHTALYWYRQSLGQGPEFLIYFQGTGAADDSGLPNDRFFAVRPEGSVSTLKIQRTERGDSAVYLCASSWTAGETQYFGPGTRLLVL.

In its sample, this clone was seen once. The chain carries TRBV27 and TRBJ2-7; D call uncertain. This CDR3 comprises 12 residues. Germline V gives CDR1 MNHEY, CDR2 SMNVEV (reference sequence). Trimming took 4 bases from V and 12 from J, leaving 16 bases between them. CDR3 sequence (DNA): TGTGCCAGCAGTTCCCATAAGTCCGAGTGGTACTTC. It encodes CASSSHKSEWYF.

The rearrangement joins TRBV21-1 to TRBJ2-7. TRBV21-1 is tagged as a pseudogene. The CDR3 runs to 15 residues. This CDR3 is CASSNGLAGSYEQYF. In nucleotides, the CDR3 is TGTGCCAGCAGCAATGGTCTCGCTGGCTCCTACGAGCAGTACTTC.

This sequence joins TRBV5-1 and TRBJ2-1; D is possibly TRBD1 (6 bases). V dropped 0 bases and J dropped 10 bases, with 17 bases sitting between them. Per germline, CDR1 SGHRS and CDR2 YFSETQ. The CDR3 totals 15 residues. CDR3 in DNA: TGCGCCAGCAGCTTGGCCGGGGACATCCGTCTAGAGCAGTTCTTC. It translates to CASSLAGDIRLEQFF. Full variable domain (remainder filled in from reference TRBV5-1 and TRBJ2-1): KAGVTQTPRYLIKTRGQQVTLSCSPISGHRSVSWYQQTPGQGLQFLFEYFSETQRNKGNFPGRFSGRQFSNSRSEMNVSTLELGDSALYLCASSLAGDIRLEQFFGPGTRLTVL.

The CDR3 reads CASGRDGTYNEQFF. In DNA form, the CDR3 reads TGTGCCAGCGGCCGGGACGGAACTTACAATGAGCAGTTCTTC. The chain couples TRBV6-2 or TRBV6-3 to TRBJ2-1, with D tentatively TRBD1 or TRBD2 (5 bases each). Trimming pared 8 bases from V and 4 bases from J, leaving 15 bases between. This CDR3 comprises 14 residues. Germline V gives CDR1 MNHEY, CDR2 SVGEGT.